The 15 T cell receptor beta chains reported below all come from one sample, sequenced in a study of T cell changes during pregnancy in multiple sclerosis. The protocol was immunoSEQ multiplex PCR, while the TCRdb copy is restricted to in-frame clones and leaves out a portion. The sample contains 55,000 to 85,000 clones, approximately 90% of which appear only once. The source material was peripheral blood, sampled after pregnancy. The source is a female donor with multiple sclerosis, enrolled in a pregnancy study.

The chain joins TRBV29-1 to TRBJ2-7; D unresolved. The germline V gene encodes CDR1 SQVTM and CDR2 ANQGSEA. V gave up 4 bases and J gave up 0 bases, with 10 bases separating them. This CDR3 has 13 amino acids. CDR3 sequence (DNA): TGCAGCGTTGTGGTTGCCAGCTCCTACGAGCAGTACTTC. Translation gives CSVVVASSYEQYF.

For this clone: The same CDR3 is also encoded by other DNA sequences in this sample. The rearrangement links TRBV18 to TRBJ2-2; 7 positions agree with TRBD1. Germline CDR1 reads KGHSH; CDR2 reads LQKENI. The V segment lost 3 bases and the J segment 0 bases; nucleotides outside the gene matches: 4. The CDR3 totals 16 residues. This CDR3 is CASSPPGTANTGELFF. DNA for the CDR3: TGTGCCAGCTCACCGCCCGGGACAGCGAACACCGGGGAGCTGTTTTTT.

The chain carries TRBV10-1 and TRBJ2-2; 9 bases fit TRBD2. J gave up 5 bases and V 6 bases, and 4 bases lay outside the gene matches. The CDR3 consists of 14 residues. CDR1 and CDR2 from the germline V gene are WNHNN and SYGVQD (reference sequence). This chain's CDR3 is CASSAGGGTGELFF. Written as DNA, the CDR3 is TGCGCCAGCAGCGCGGGAGGGGGGACCGGGGAGCTGTTTTTT.

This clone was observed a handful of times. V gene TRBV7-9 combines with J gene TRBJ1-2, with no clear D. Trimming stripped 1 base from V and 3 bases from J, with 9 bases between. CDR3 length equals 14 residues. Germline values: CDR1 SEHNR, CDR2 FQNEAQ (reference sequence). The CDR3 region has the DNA TGTGCCAGCAGCTTAGGAGACTCCGACTATGGCTACACCTTC. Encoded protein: CASSLGDSDYGYTF.

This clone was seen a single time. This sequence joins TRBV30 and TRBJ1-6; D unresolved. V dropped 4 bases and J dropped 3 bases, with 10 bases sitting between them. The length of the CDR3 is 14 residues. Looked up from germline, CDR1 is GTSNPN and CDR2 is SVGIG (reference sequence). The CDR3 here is CAWTQDIYNSPLHF. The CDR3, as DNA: TGTGCCTGGACCCAAGACATCTATAATTCACCCCTCCACTTT.

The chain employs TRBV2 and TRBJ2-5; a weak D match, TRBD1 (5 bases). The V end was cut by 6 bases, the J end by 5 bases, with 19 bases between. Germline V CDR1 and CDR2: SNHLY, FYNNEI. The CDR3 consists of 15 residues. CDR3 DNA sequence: TGTGCCAGCAGCCTCTACAGGCACGAATTTGAGACCCAGTACTTC. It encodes CASSLYRHEFETQYF.

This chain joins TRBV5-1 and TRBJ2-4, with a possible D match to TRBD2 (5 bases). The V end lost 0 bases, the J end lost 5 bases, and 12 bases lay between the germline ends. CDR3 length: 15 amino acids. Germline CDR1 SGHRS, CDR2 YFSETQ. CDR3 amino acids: CASSLGASRENIQYF. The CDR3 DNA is TGCGCCAGCAGCTTGGGGGCTAGCAGAGAAAACATTCAGTACTTC. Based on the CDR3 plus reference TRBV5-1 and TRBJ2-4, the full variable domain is KAGVTQTPRYLIKTRGQQVTLSCSPISGHRSVSWYQQTPGQGLQFLFEYFSETQRNKGNFPGRFSGRQFSNSRSEMNVSTLELGDSALYLCASSLGASRENIQYFGAGTRLSVL.

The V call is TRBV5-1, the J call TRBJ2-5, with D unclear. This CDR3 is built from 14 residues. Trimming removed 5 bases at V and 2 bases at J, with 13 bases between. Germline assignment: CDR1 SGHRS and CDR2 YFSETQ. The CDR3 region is CASRWQVGQETQYF. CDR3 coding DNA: TGCGCCAGCAGGTGGCAGGTGGGTCAAGAGACCCAGTACTTC.

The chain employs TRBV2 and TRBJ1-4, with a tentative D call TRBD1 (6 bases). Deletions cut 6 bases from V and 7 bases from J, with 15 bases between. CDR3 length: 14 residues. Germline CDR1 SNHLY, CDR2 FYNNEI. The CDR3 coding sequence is TGTGCCAGCAGACAACAGGGAGGGGCTGAAAAACTGTTTTTT. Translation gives CASRQQGGAEKLFF.

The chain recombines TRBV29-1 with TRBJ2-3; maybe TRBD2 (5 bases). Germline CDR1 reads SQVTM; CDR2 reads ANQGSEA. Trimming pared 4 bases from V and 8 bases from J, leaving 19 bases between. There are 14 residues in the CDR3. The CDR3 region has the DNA TGCAGCGTTGGCCAGCGCCTAGCATTTTCTACGCAGTATTTT. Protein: CSVGQRLAFSTQYF.

The CDR3 bases are TGTGCCAGCAGCACTAAACCGTCAAGGCGGTGGACCCAGTACTTC. It translates to CASSTKPSRRWTQYF. The V call is TRBV21-1, the J call TRBJ2-5; the table's D call of TRBD2 was not tested on the DNA. TRBV21-1 is a pseudogene segment. The CDR3 has 15 amino acids.

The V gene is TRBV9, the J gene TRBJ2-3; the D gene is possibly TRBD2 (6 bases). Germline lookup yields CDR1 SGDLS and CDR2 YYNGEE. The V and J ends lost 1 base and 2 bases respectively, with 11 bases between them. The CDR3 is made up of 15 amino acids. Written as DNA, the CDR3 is TGTGCCAGCAGCGTACGCGGGGTGCCCACAGATACGCAGTATTTT. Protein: CASSVRGVPTDTQYF.

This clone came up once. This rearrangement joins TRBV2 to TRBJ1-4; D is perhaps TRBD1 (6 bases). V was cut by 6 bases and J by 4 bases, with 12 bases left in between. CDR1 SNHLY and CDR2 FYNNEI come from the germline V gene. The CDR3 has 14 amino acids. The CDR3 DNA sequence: TGTGCCAGCAGCAGGACAGTCCTTAATGAAAAACTGTTTTTT. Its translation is CASSRTVLNEKLFF.

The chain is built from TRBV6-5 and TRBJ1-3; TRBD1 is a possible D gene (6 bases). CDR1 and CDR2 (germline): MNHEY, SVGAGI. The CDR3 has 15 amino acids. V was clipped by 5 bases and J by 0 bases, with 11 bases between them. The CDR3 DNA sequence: TGTGCCAGCAGTAGAGGGGGATCCTCTGGAAACACCATATATTTT. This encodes CASSRGGSSGNTIYF.

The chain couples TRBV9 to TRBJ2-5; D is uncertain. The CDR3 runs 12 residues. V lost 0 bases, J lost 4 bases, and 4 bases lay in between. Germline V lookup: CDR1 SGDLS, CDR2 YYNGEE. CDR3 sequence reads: CASSVAGETQYF. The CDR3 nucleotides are TGTGCCAGCAGCGTAGCGGGAGAGACCCAGTACTTC.